The TCR beta chain under discussion was sequenced for a study of T cell changes during pregnancy in multiple sclerosis. Assay used: immunoSEQ multiplex PCR; TCRdb lists only in-frame clones, some missing. The sample shows 12,000 or so clones, 84% of them seen only once. This clone has only a few counts. J was trimmed by 5 bases and V by 7 bases; bases with no gene match: 10. The CDR3 is made up of 14 amino acids. Germline V CDR1 and CDR2: SQVTM, ANQGSEA. The source material was CD8+ T cells from peripheral blood mononuclear cells, sampled after pregnancy. The gene calls are TRBV29-1 and TRBJ2-7; TRBD1 agrees at 11 bases. The TCR sequence derives from a female donor in good health, enrolled as a control in a pregnancy study. CDR3 sequence reads: CSAEGTGGIHEQYF. In nucleotides, the CDR3 is TGCAGCGCTGAGGGGACAGGGGGAATCCACGAGCAGTACTTC.